The source of this TCR beta chain is a study of T cell responses to AZD1222 COVID-19 vaccine. Trimming removed 3 bases from V and 6 bases from J, with 18 bases in between. The CDR3 contains 16 residues. CDR1 MGHRA and CDR2 YSYEKL come from the germline V gene. The repertoire was sequenced with immunoSEQ multiplex PCR; TCRdb's copy has only in-frame clones and lacks some. The sample has around 97,000 clones; approximately 89% are singletons. This sample comprised peripheral blood, obtained on day 0 of AZD1222 vaccination. This TCR was sampled from an adult in good health. The J gene is TRBJ1-5, the V gene TRBV4-1, with a possible D match to TRBD1 (5 bases). The CDR3 is CASSHGASGSGQPQHF. In nucleotides, the CDR3 is TGCGCCAGCAGCCACGGGGCCTCAGGGTCGGGTCAGCCCCAGCATTTT.